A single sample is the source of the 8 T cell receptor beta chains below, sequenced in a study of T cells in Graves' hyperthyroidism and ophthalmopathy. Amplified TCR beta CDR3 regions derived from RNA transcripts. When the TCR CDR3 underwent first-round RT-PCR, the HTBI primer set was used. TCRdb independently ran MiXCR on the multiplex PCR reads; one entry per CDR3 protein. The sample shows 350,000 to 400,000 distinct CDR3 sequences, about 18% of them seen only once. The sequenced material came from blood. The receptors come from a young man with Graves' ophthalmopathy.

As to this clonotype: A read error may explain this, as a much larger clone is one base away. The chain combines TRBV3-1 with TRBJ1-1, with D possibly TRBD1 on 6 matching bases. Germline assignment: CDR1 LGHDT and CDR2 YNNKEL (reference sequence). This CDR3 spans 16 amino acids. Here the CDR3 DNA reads TGTACCAGCAGCCAAACCCCTGCGACCGGACAGCCCGAAGCTTTCTTT. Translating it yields CTSSQTPATGQPEAFF.

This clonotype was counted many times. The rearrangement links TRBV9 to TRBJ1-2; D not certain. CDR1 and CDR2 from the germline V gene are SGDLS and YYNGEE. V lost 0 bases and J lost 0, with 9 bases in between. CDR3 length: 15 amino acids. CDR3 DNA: TGTGCCAGCAGCGTAGAAGGAGAGGCTAACTATGGCTACACCTTC. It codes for CASSVEGEANYGYTF.

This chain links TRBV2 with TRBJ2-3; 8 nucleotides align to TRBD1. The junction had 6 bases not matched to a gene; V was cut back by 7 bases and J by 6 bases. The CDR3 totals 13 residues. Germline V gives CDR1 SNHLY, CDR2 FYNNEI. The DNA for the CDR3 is TGTGCCAGCAAAACGACAGGGGACGATACGCAGTATTTT. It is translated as CASKTTGDDTQYF.

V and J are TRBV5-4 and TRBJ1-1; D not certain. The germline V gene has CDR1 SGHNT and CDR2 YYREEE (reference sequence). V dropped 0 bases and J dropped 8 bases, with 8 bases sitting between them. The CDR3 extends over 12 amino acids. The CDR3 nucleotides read TGTGCCAGCAGCTTGGCGCTGGCAGAAGCTTTCTTT. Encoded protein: CASSLALAEAFF.

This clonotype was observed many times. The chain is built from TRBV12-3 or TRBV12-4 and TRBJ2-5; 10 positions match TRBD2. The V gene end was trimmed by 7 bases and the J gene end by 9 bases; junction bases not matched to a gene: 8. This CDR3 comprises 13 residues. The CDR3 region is CASTDPSGGAQYF. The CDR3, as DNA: TGTGCCAGCACCGACCCCAGCGGGGGGGCCCAGTACTTC.

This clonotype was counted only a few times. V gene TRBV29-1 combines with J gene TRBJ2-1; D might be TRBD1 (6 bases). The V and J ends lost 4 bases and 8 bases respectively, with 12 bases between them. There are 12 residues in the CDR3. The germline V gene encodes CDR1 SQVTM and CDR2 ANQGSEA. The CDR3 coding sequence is TGCAGCGTTGCGCAGGGGCCTGATGAGCAGTTCTTC. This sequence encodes CSVAQGPDEQFF.

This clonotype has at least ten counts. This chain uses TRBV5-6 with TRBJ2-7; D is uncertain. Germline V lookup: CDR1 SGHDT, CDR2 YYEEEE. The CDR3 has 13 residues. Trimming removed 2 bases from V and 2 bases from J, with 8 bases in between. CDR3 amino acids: CASSFTATYEQYF. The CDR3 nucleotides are TGTGCCAGCAGCTTCACGGCTACCTACGAGCAGTACTTC.

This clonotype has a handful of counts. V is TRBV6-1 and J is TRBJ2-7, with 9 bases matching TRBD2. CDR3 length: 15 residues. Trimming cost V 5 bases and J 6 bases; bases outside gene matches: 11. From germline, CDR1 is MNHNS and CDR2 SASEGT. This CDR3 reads CASSSDSGGLCEQYF. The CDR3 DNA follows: TGTGCCAGCAGTTCTGATAGCGGGGGACTCTGCGAGCAGTACTTC.